The 32 T cell receptor beta chains below were found in one sample sequenced in a study of blood T cell repertoires in COVID-19. Here immunoSEQ multiplex PCR was the method, and the copy in TCRdb shows in-frame clones only, minus some. The table has about 70,000 clones, approximately 86% seen once. Sequenced sample: peripheral blood. These receptors all come from a human donor in a cohort sampled during active COVID-19.

The genes are TRBV5-1 and TRBJ1-2; D is unresolved. Germline V CDR1 and CDR2: SGHRS, YFSETQ. Trimming pared 0 bases from V and 5 bases from J, leaving 11 bases between. The CDR3 has 14 residues. CDR3 sequence reads: CASSLVPGTYGYTF. In nucleotides, the CDR3 is TGCGCCAGCAGCTTGGTTCCAGGCACTTATGGCTACACCTTC.

This rearrangement joins TRBV24-1 to TRBJ2-5, with a possible D match to TRBD1 (5 bases). Germline lookup yields CDR1 KGHDR and CDR2 SFDVKD. The V end lost 1 base, the J end lost 4 bases, and 12 bases lay between the germline ends. This CDR3 contains 15 residues. The CDR3 DNA sequence: TGTGCCACCAGTGATTTCCTCAGGGAAGGAGAGACCCAGTACTTC. Residues: CATSDFLREGETQYF.

The genes are TRBV5-1 and TRBJ2-3; perhaps TRBD1 as D (7 bases). Trimming took off 4 bases at V and 6 bases at J, with 15 bases between the two ends. The CDR3 is 14 residues long. CDR1 is SGHRS, CDR2 YFSETQ, per germline. The chain's CDR3 is CASSRGTATDTQYF. CDR3 nucleotide sequence: TGCGCCAGCAGCCGGGGGACAGCTACGGATACGCAGTATTTT.

The rearrangement uses TRBV18 and TRBJ1-6, with D perhaps matching TRBD1 (5 bases). Germline-derived CDR1 and CDR2 are KGHSH and LQKENI. The germline V and J ends were trimmed by 2 bases and 8 bases, with 13 bases remaining between them. The CDR3 has 15 amino acids. For the CDR3, the DNA is TGTGCCAGCTCACCATCAGGGTTAGGGGATTCACCCCTCCACTTT. Translated, it gives CASSPSGLGDSPLHF.

The J gene is TRBJ2-1, the V gene TRBV6-5; 9 bases fit TRBD2. The CDR3 extends over 15 amino acids. The V gene end was trimmed by 4 bases and the J gene end by 6 bases; junction bases not matched to a gene: 7. The V gene's germline CDR1 is MNHEY and CDR2 SVGAGI. CDR3 sequence reads: CASSFMRGGGNEQFF. In DNA form, the CDR3 reads TGTGCCAGCAGTTTTATGCGGGGGGGCGGCAATGAGCAGTTCTTC.

The V gene is TRBV28, the J gene TRBJ2-5; 8 bases fit TRBD2. Unmatched junction bases numbered 3, after V lost 1 base and J lost 5 bases. This CDR3 has 14 residues. Germline CDR1 MDHEN, CDR2 SYDVKM. The DNA of the CDR3 is TGTGCCAGCAGTTTATCGGGGGGGAGGGAGACCCAGTACTTC. Protein sequence: CASSLSGGRETQYF.

The chain combines TRBV10-3 with TRBJ1-6, with TRBD1 matching 7 bases. Germline V gene sequence: CDR1 ENHRY, CDR2 SYGVKD. The CDR3 totals 15 residues. The junction had 10 bases not matched to a gene; V was cut back by 4 bases and J by 10 bases. For the CDR3, the DNA is TGTGCCATCAGTGTAGAGACAGGGTCCGGATCACCCCTCCACTTT. It codes for CAISVETGSGSPLHF.

The genes are TRBV18 and TRBJ2-7; 9 positions agree with TRBD1. V was pared by 3 bases and J by 5 bases, with 5 bases of the junction left unmatched. Looked up from germline, CDR1 is KGHSH and CDR2 is LQKENI. The CDR3 has 14 residues. In DNA form, the CDR3 reads TGTGCCAGCTCACCTGGGGGACAGGGCCACGAGCAGTACTTC. Translation gives CASSPGGQGHEQYF.

The V call is TRBV6-5, the J call TRBJ2-7, with 7 bases that match TRBD1. The germline V gene encodes CDR1 MNHEY and CDR2 SVGAGI. With V trimmed by 6 bases and J by 1 base, 9 bases remained unmatched. The CDR3 loop spans 15 amino acids. CDR3 in amino acids: CASRARDSRSYEQYF. The CDR3 region has the DNA TGTGCCAGCAGAGCCCGGGACAGCAGATCCTACGAGCAGTACTTC.

The J gene is TRBJ1-2, the V gene TRBV19; a weak D match, TRBD1 (5 bases). The CDR3 spans 18 residues. V shed 1 base and J shed 3 bases, with 21 bases lying between them. In germline, CDR1 is LNHDA, CDR2 SQIVND (reference sequence). CDR3 in amino acids: CASSIGRDPREYDYGYTF. CDR3 DNA: TGTGCCAGTAGTATAGGGCGGGACCCAAGGGAGTACGACTATGGCTACACCTTC.

The chain employs TRBV19 and TRBJ1-6; 8 nucleotides agree with TRBD1. The CDR3 spans 15 residues. V shed 4 bases and J 8 bases; nucleotides not matched to a gene: 7. The V gene's germline CDR1 is LNHDA and CDR2 SQIVND (reference sequence). The CDR3 reads CASSTQTGVDSPLHF. CDR3 bases: TGTGCCAGTAGTACGCAGACAGGGGTTGATTCACCCCTCCACTTT.

The chain uses TRBV7-9 and TRBJ1-1; no reliable D call. Per germline, CDR1 SEHNR and CDR2 FQNEAQ (reference sequence). Between the trimmed V and J ends, which lost 3 bases and 1 base, there was a span of 9 bases. The CDR3 contains 14 residues. CDR3 bases: TGTGCCAGCAGCTTGGGAGGGTCGAACACTGAAGCTTTCTTT. Protein product: CASSLGGSNTEAFF.

The CDR3 DNA reads TGTGCCAGCAGCTTGGAGCTGCCGGTACCCGAGCAGTACTTC. Its protein is CASSLELPVPEQYF. The chain links TRBV5-5 to TRBJ2-7; D is ambiguous. The CDR3 totals 14 residues. CDR1 is SGHKS and CDR2 is YYEKEE in the germline V gene (reference sequence). V was pared by 0 bases and J by 6 bases, with 13 bases between.

The V call is TRBV3-1 (or the pseudogene TRBV3-2), the J call TRBJ1-4, with no clear D. CDR1 and CDR2 from the germline V gene are LGHDT and YNNKEL (reference sequence). V lost 2 bases and J lost 10, with 11 bases in between. The CDR3 runs 13 residues. Here the CDR3 reads CASSQSGGIKLFF. DNA for the CDR3: TGTGCCAGCAGCCAATCGGGCGGGATAAAACTGTTTTTT.

CDR3 coding DNA: TGTGCCAGCAGTGAGGTGACAGGTTATGGCTACACCTTC. Its translation is CASSEVTGYGYTF. The gene calls are TRBV6-1 and TRBJ1-2, with D perhaps TRBD1 (6 bases). The CDR3 has 13 residues. Trimming took 3 bases from V and 5 from J, leaving 10 bases between them. Germline V gives CDR1 MNHNS, CDR2 SASEGT.

V gene TRBV13 combines with J gene TRBJ2-3; 8 nucleotides align to TRBD1. Losses at the gene ends were 1 base for V and 1 base for J; bases not matched to a gene: 1. This CDR3 spans 15 amino acids. Germline CDR1 PRHDT, CDR2 FYEKMQ (reference sequence). The CDR3 sequence is CASSLVTGGTDTQYF. CDR3 nucleotides: TGTGCCAGCAGCTTAGTGACAGGGGGCACAGATACGCAGTATTTT.

This clone has a handful of counts. The V and J genes are TRBV5-1 and TRBJ2-7, with a weak D call TRBD1 (7 bases). The CDR3 is made up of 16 amino acids. The germline gives CDR1 SGHRS, CDR2 YFSETQ. Trimming stripped 0 bases from V and 0 bases from J, with 13 bases between. The CDR3 sequence is CASSLAGDSRSYEQYF. CDR3 DNA: TGCGCCAGCAGCTTGGCGGGGGACAGCCGCTCCTACGAGCAGTACTTC.

The V gene is TRBV6-2 or TRBV6-3, the J gene TRBJ2-3, with 9 bases that match TRBD1. V gave up 5 bases and J gave up 4 bases; unmatched junction bases: 4. The length of the CDR3 is 14 residues. Germline CDR1 is MNHEY and CDR2 is SVGEGT. CDR3 protein: CASSRTGEADTQYF. CDR3 sequence (DNA): TGTGCCAGCAGTCGGACAGGGGAGGCAGATACGCAGTATTTT.

The gene calls are TRBV6-5 and TRBJ2-1; D remains ambiguous. Germline CDR1 MNHEY, CDR2 SVGAGI. V was pared by 6 bases and J by 9 bases, with 9 bases between. This CDR3 contains 11 residues. The CDR3 protein is CASRNMAEQFF. The CDR3 region has the DNA TGTGCCAGCAGGAACATGGCTGAGCAGTTCTTC.

CDR3 amino acids: CASSLGTPGQPNQPQHF. CDR3 sequence (DNA): TGTGCCAGCAGCTTAGGGACTCCGGGACAACCCAATCAGCCCCAGCATTTT. The chain carries TRBV7-8 and TRBJ1-5; TRBD1 is a possible D gene (6 bases). From germline, CDR1 is SGHVS and CDR2 FQNEAQ. CDR3 size: 17 residues. The germline V and J ends were trimmed by 1 base and 3 bases, with 16 bases remaining between them.

The J gene is TRBJ2-2, the V gene TRBV11-2; no clear D. V was trimmed by 1 base and J by 1 base, leaving 10 bases between them. The CDR3 contains 16 residues. Germline V lookup: CDR1 SGHAT, CDR2 FQNNGV. The CDR3 sequence: CASSLGPVGNTGELFF. CDR3 sequence (DNA): TGTGCCAGCAGCTTAGGGCCAGTTGGGAACACCGGGGAGCTGTTTTTT. The variable domain in full, with the rest retrieved from reference TRBV11-2 and TRBJ2-2, is EAGVAQSPRYKIIEKRQSVAFWCNPISGHATLYWYQQILGQGPKLLIQFQNNGVVDDSQLPKDRFSAERLKGVDSTLKIQPAKLEDSAVYLCASSLGPVGNTGELFFGEGSRLTVL.

This clone was detected only once. This chain connects TRBV9 to TRBJ2-3; TRBD2 might be the D (5 bases). CDR3 length: 13 residues. V was trimmed by 0 bases and J by 6 bases, leaving 8 bases between them. Germline CDR1 and CDR2: SGDLS and YYNGEE. The CDR3 DNA follows: TGTGCCAGCAGCGTAGGAGGGTATGATACGCAGTATTTT. It translates to CASSVGGYDTQYF.

The chain is built from TRBV29-1 and TRBJ2-4, with TRBD1 identical over 8 bases. V shed 7 bases and J 3 bases; nucleotides not matched to a gene: 5. Germline values: CDR1 SQVTM, CDR2 ANQGSEA. There are 13 residues in the CDR3. The CDR3 sequence: CSAFDRGKNIQYF. DNA of the CDR3: TGCAGCGCCTTCGACAGGGGCAAAAACATTCAGTACTTC.

The gene calls are TRBV4-3 and TRBJ1-1, with a tentative D call TRBD1 (5 bases). The CDR3 length is 14 residues. V was trimmed by 1 base and J by 1 base, leaving 7 bases between them. Germline loops: CDR1 LGHNA, CDR2 YSLEER. This chain's CDR3 is CASSQGQQNTEAFF. DNA for the CDR3: TGCGCCAGCAGCCAAGGACAGCAGAACACTGAAGCTTTCTTT.

V and J are TRBV7-9 and TRBJ1-6; TRBD1 is a possible D gene (6 bases). CDR1 is SEHNR, CDR2 FQNEAQ, per germline (reference sequence). CDR3 length: 16 amino acids. Trimming took off 0 bases at V and 5 bases at J, with 11 bases between the two ends. The DNA of the CDR3 is TGTGCCAGCAGCTTAGCTGCGGGGGCCAATAATTCACCCCTCCACTTT. Translated, it gives CASSLAAGANNSPLHF.

The rearrangement uses TRBV10-2 and TRBJ2-3; D is possibly TRBD2 (7 bases). The CDR3 has 17 amino acids. The V end lost 7 bases, the J end lost 4 bases, and 24 bases lay between the germline ends. Per germline, CDR1 WSHSY and CDR2 SAAADI. Here the CDR3 DNA reads TGCGCCAGCACTATCGACAGGACTAGTCTCGGGGCAGATACGCAGTATTTT. It translates to CASTIDRTSLGADTQYF.

The chain joins TRBV6-2 or TRBV6-3 to TRBJ1-1, with D maybe TRBD1 (5 bases). The V end lost 2 bases, the J end lost 0 bases, and 19 bases lay between the germline ends. Germline V gene sequence: CDR1 MNHEY, CDR2 SVGEGT. The CDR3 has 18 residues. CDR3 nucleotides: TGTGCCAGCAGTTACCCTCTGTCCCGGGGACTCATGAACACTGAAGCTTTCTTT. Protein: CASSYPLSRGLMNTEAFF.

This clone was counted once. V usage is TRBV20-1 and J usage is TRBJ1-4, with D unclear. The CDR3 sequence is 11 residues long. Germline V lookup: CDR1 DFQATT, CDR2 SNEGSKA (reference sequence). Trimming took off 1 base at V and 8 bases at J, with 5 bases between the two ends. This CDR3 reads CSARASEKLFF. The CDR3 DNA follows: TGCAGTGCTAGAGCCTCCGAAAAACTGTTTTTT.

This clone was counted once. The rearrangement links TRBV28 to TRBJ1-1; D possibly corresponds to TRBD1 (6 bases). The V end was cut by 6 bases, the J end by 5 bases, with 22 bases between. CDR1 and CDR2 from the germline V gene are MDHEN and SYDVKM. The CDR3 is 16 residues long. CDR3 DNA: TGTGCCAGCAGCAGTGGTGGGGGGGGCGTTGAGACTGAAGCTTTCTTT. Its protein product is CASSSGGGGVETEAFF.

This chain links TRBV6-6 with TRBJ2-2, with 7 bases identical to TRBD1. Per germline, CDR1 MNHNY and CDR2 SVGAGI (reference sequence). After removal of 4 bases from V and 4 bases from J, the junction contained 3 bases not matched to a gene. CDR3 size: 14 residues. The CDR3 DNA is TGTGCCAGCAGTTTCGACAGGGCCACCGGGGAGCTGTTTTTT. Its translation: CASSFDRATGELFF.

This clone is a singleton in its sample. The chain has TRBV28 and TRBJ2-1; 10 positions match TRBD2. Germline CDR1 and CDR2: MDHEN and SYDVKM. V gave up 6 bases and J gave up 6 bases; unmatched junction bases: 8. The CDR3 is 15 amino acids. CDR3 sequence: CASRKSGGAVNEQFF. CDR3 nucleotides: TGTGCCAGCAGGAAAAGCGGGGGGGCCGTCAATGAGCAGTTCTTC.

This chain joins TRBV12-3 or TRBV12-4 and TRBJ1-1, with TRBD1 matching 8 bases. The trim removed 2 bases at V and 12 bases at J, leaving 8 bases unmatched. The CDR3 spans 13 residues. Here the CDR3 DNA reads TGTGCCAGCAGTTTAAGAAAGGACAGGGTAACTTTCTTT. Amino acids: CASSLRKDRVTFF.